Listed here are 13 T cell receptor beta chains from one sample, sequenced in a study of cytomegalovirus exposure and HLA in healthy donors. Researchers ran the PCR with 60 Vbeta and 13 Jbeta primers. Clones were read by immunoSEQ multiplex PCR, and TCRdb kept only the in-frame ones, dropping some. The table has roughly 98,000 clones, 65% to 85% seen once. Sample: PBMCs. Every receptor here comes from a middle-aged man in good health and CMV-seronegative.

The chain has TRBV28 and TRBJ2-1, with 15 positions matching TRBD2. Germline V lookup: CDR1 MDHEN, CDR2 SYDVKM. V gave up 6 bases and J gave up 12 bases; unmatched junction bases: 15. CDR3 length equals 17 residues. CDR3 DNA: TGTGCCAGCAGCCCATTTCGGGGACTAGCGGGGGGTCAGTCGCAGTTCTTC. Protein sequence: CASSPFRGLAGGQSQFF.

The rearrangement uses TRBV27 and TRBJ1-6; TRBD1 might be the D (6 bases). The CDR3 length is 14 residues. Trimming shortened V by 3 bases and J by 7 bases, and 10 bases separated the two germline ends. The V gene's germline CDR1 is MNHEY and CDR2 SMNVEV (reference sequence). The CDR3 spells CASSLGAFNSPLHF. In nucleotides, the CDR3 is TGTGCCAGCAGTTTGGGGGCGTTCAATTCACCCCTCCACTTT.

The chain combines TRBV13 with TRBJ2-2, with D perhaps matching TRBD2 (6 bases). V shed 3 bases and J shed 1 base, with 12 bases lying between them. In germline, CDR1 is PRHDT, CDR2 FYEKMQ (reference sequence). The CDR3 totals 16 residues. CDR3: CASSLASGENTGELFF. The DNA for the CDR3 is TGTGCCAGCAGCTTGGCCTCGGGAGAGAACACCGGGGAGCTGTTTTTT.

The chain is built from TRBV11-2 and TRBJ1-1, with 10 bases matching TRBD1. J gave up 3 bases and V 1 base, and 5 bases lay outside the gene matches. CDR3 size: 16 residues. Germline V lookup: CDR1 SGHAT, CDR2 FQNNGV. Here the CDR3 DNA reads TGTGCCAGCAGCTTAGCTCGGACAGGGGGATACACTGAAGCTTTCTTT. This sequence encodes CASSLARTGGYTEAFF.

In DNA form, the CDR3 reads TGCAGCGTTGAGACTAGAGATAACGAGCAGTACTTC. It encodes CSVETRDNEQYF. The chain recombines TRBV29-1 with TRBJ2-7; D possibly corresponds to TRBD2 (6 bases). The CDR3 covers 12 residues. Germline lookup yields CDR1 SQVTM and CDR2 ANQGSEA. Trimming left V 3 bases short and J 5 bases short, with 11 bases between.

The V and J genes are TRBV19 and TRBJ1-1; possibly TRBD1 for D (5 bases). CDR1 LNHDA and CDR2 SQIVND come from the germline V gene (reference sequence). V lost 2 bases to trimming and J lost 8 bases, with 9 bases between them. CDR3 length: 12 amino acids. The DNA for the CDR3 is TGTGCCAGTAGTATATCAACAGGCGAAGCTTTCTTT. It encodes CASSISTGEAFF.

The V gene is TRBV5-1, the J gene TRBJ2-7; the D is unclear. Trimming cost V 0 bases and J 3 bases, with 7 bases left between them. Germline loops: CDR1 SGHRS, CDR2 YFSETQ. The CDR3 is made up of 13 amino acids. The CDR3 loop reads CASSLGRLYEQYF. In nucleotides, the CDR3 is TGCGCCAGCAGCTTGGGTCGTCTCTACGAGCAGTACTTC.

The rearrangement links TRBV28 to TRBJ2-7; tentative D call: TRBD2 (6 bases). CDR3 length: 14 residues. Germline V CDR1 and CDR2: MDHEN, SYDVKM. V dropped 3 bases and J dropped 5 bases, with 14 bases sitting between them. The CDR3 DNA follows: TGTGCCAGCAGTTTGGATCGTGGAGGGAACGAGCAGTACTTC. Its translation is CASSLDRGGNEQYF.

The V call is TRBV30, the J call TRBJ1-4; a possible D gene is TRBD1 (6 bases). Trimming left V 0 bases short and J 7 bases short, with 18 bases between. Germline values: CDR1 GTSNPN, CDR2 SVGIG (reference sequence). This CDR3 is built from 16 residues. The CDR3 nucleotides read TGTGCCTGGAGTGTACTGTCGGGGGGCTTGATTGAAAAACTGTTTTTT. Translation: CAWSVLSGGLIEKLFF.

The genes are TRBV10-2 and TRBJ1-2, with D possibly matching TRBD1 (5 bases). Germline V lookup: CDR1 WSHSY, CDR2 SAAADI. The CDR3 totals 14 residues. The V end lost 0 bases, the J end lost 7 bases, and 12 bases lay between the germline ends. Written as DNA, the CDR3 is TGCGCCAGCAGTGAGTCTCTTAGGGGAGGTGGCTACACCTTC. Its translation is CASSESLRGGGYTF.

The chain has TRBV21-1 and TRBJ2-1; no check of the table's D call, TRBD2, against the DNA was made. TRBV21-1 is a known pseudogene. CDR3 size: 17 residues. CDR3 sequence reads: CASSKGERDGSYNEQFF. CDR3 sequence (DNA): TGTGCCAGCAGCAAAGGGGAGCGGGACGGCTCCTACAATGAGCAGTTCTTC.

The V call is TRBV5-1, the J call TRBJ2-3; TRBD2 aligns across 12 bases. Germline CDR1 reads SGHRS; CDR2 reads YFSETQ. After removal of 1 base from V and 6 bases from J, the junction contained 12 bases not matched to a gene. CDR3 length equals 18 residues. CDR3 nucleotides: TGCGCCAGCAGCTTGCCGGGTTCACTAGCGGGAGGCCGGGATACGCAGTATTTT. Protein sequence: CASSLPGSLAGGRDTQYF.

The V and J genes are TRBV29-1 and TRBJ1-4; 7 bases are a match to TRBD1. The CDR3 is 13 amino acids. J gave up 8 bases and V 7 bases, and 10 bases lay outside the gene matches. Germline V lookup: CDR1 SQVTM, CDR2 ANQGSEA. The CDR3 is CSAETGRKEKLFF. The CDR3 nucleotides are TGCAGCGCGGAGACAGGGAGGAAAGAAAAACTGTTTTTT.